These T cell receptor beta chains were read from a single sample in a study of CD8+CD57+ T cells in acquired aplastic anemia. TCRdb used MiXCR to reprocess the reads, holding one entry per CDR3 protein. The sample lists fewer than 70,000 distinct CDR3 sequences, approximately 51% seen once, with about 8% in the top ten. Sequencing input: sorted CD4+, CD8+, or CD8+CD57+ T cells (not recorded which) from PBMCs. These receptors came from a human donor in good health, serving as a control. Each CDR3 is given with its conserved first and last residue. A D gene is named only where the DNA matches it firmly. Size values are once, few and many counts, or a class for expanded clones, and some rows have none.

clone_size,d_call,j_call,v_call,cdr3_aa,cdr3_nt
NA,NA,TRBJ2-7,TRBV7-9,CASVIGGSYEQYF,TGTGCCAGCGTTATCGGGGGCTCCTACGAGCAGTACTTC
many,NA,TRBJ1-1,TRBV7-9,CASSFPSGTGTEAFF,TGTGCCAGCAGCTTCCCATCCGGGACTGGGACTGAAGCTTTCTTT
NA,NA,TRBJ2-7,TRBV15,CATSLPWTVEQYF,TGTGCCACCAGCCTGCCCTGGACAGTCGAGCAGTACTTC
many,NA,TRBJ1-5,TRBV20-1,CSEWVEASNQPQHF,TGCAGTGAGTGGGTTGAGGCTAGCAATCAGCCCCAGCATTTT
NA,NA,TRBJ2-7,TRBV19,CASSLSANAYEQYF,TGTGCCAGTAGTCTATCGGCGAATGCCTACGAGCAGTACTTC
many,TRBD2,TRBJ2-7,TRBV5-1,CASSGGTSGSGGYEQYF,TGCGCCAGCAGCGGGGGGACTAGCGGGAGTGGTGGCTACGAGCAGTACTTC
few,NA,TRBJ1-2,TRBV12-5,CASGLVWGPNYGYTF,TGTGCTAGTGGTTTGGTCTGGGGCCCGAACTATGGCTACACCTTC
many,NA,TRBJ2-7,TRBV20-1,CSARALPLEYF,TGCAGTGCTAGGGCACTGCCTCTCGAGTACTTC
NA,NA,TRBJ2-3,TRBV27,CASRTERAATSTDTQYF,TGTGCCAGCCGTACCGAAAGGGCGGCGACTAGCACAGATACGCAGTATTTT
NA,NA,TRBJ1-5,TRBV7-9,CASSFGPLQPQHF,TGTGCCAGCAGCTTTGGACCACTCCAGCCCCAGCATTTT
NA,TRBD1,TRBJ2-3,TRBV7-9,CASSLAMGQGTDTQYF,TGTGCCAGCAGCTTAGCGATGGGACAGGGGACAGATACGCAGTATTTT
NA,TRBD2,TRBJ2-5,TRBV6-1,CASSEGAGGGGETQYF,TGTGCCAGCAGTGAAGGAGCGGGGGGCGGTGGAGAGACCCAGTACTTC
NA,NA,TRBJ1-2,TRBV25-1,CASSEARGVIRGYTF,TGTGCCAGCAGTGAGGCCCGGGGGGTCATCCGCGGCTACACCTTC
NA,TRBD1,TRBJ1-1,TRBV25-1,CASSEDRGGTEAFF,TGTGCCAGCAGTGAGGACAGGGGAGGAACTGAAGCTTTCTTT